The 18 T cell receptor beta chains listed next were all sequenced from one sample in a study of cytotoxic CD8 clonotypes in ibrutinib-treated CLL. This table comes from immunoSEQ multiplex PCR, and its TCRdb copy is limited to in-frame clones, with some not included. The sample includes approximately 90,000 clones, 75% to 80% seen only once; the top ten take about 26%. The specimen comprised PBMCs, sampled after 24 months of ibrutinib treatment. All receptors come from a human donor with chronic lymphocytic leukemia.

V gene TRBV7-2 combines with J gene TRBJ2-3, with 7 bases aligning to TRBD2. Germline CDR1 is SGHTA and CDR2 is FQGNSA. V was clipped by 5 bases and J by 4 bases; unmatched bases: 6. This CDR3 has 14 residues. In nucleotides, the CDR3 is TGTGCCAGCAGCCAAACTACTAGCGCAGATACGCAGTATTTT. It codes for CASSQTTSADTQYF.

This clone was counted a single time. The chain employs TRBV5-1 and TRBJ1-1; D unresolved. The ends were cut back, 5 bases at V and 5 bases at J, with 10 bases in the middle. The CDR3 runs to 12 residues. Germline values: CDR1 SGHRS, CDR2 YFSETQ. The CDR3: CASSSGRTEAFF. In DNA form, the CDR3 reads TGCGCCAGCAGTTCGGGTCGTACTGAAGCTTTCTTT.

The CDR3 DNA reads TGCGCCAGCAGCCAACACCAGGAGGGGACTAACTATGGCTACACCTTC. Protein product: CASSQHQEGTNYGYTF. The chain joins TRBV4-1 to TRBJ1-2; D is possibly TRBD1 (5 bases). Trimming cost V 2 bases and J 0 bases, with 13 bases left between them. Per germline, CDR1 MGHRA and CDR2 YSYEKL. The CDR3 totals 16 residues.

The chain is built from TRBV30 and TRBJ2-2, with a weak D call TRBD2 (5 bases). V lost 2 bases and J 5 bases, leaving 12 bases between the germline ends. The CDR3 sequence is 14 residues long. Germline V gives CDR1 GTSNPN, CDR2 SVGIG (reference sequence). DNA for the CDR3: TGTGCCTGGAGTCGCCTCGGCGGGACCGGGGAGCTGTTTTTT. Protein: CAWSRLGGTGELFF.

The CDR3: CASTFGTSVISPLHF. CDR3 DNA: TGTGCCAGCACCTTTGGGACATCCGTTATTTCACCCCTCCACTTT. V gene TRBV6-1 combines with J gene TRBJ1-6, with D tentatively TRBD1 (6 bases). There are 15 residues in the CDR3. V lost 7 bases to trimming and J lost 9 bases, with 19 bases between them. CDR1 MNHNS and CDR2 SASEGT come from the germline V gene.

The chain has TRBV15 and TRBJ2-5; 10 bases map to TRBD1. The J segment lost 4 bases and the V segment lost 9 bases, leaving 14 bases of the junction unmatched. Germline V gives CDR1 LNHNV, CDR2 YYDKDF (reference sequence). The CDR3 is 16 amino acids. CDR3 sequence reads: CATGELDRGRSETQYF. For the CDR3, the DNA is TGTGCCACGGGGGAACTCGACAGGGGGCGCTCAGAGACCCAGTACTTC.

This clone came up once. The chain joins TRBV4-1 to TRBJ2-1; no definite D call. CDR1 is MGHRA, CDR2 YSYEKL, per germline. This CDR3 has 19 amino acids. Between the trimmed V and J ends, which lost 0 bases and 1 base, there was a span of 19 bases. The CDR3 sequence is CASSQDRPGFTFSYNEQFF. The CDR3 nucleotides are TGCGCCAGCAGCCAAGATAGGCCCGGGTTTACCTTTTCCTACAATGAGCAGTTCTTC.

The CDR3 sequence: CASSRTIFYGYTF. DNA for the CDR3: TGTGCCAGCAGTAGGACCATTTTCTATGGCTACACCTTC. The chain has TRBV6-1 and TRBJ1-2; D is unresolved. Germline CDR1 and CDR2: MNHNS and SASEGT. This CDR3 has 13 residues. Deletions cut 5 bases from V and 4 bases from J, with 11 bases between.

The rearrangement uses TRBV7-2 and TRBJ2-5; 13 nucleotides align to TRBD2. V shed 5 bases, J shed 5 bases, and the junction held 14 bases outside the gene matches. Germline CDR1 and CDR2: SGHTA and FQGNSA. The CDR3 has 18 amino acids. In nucleotides, the CDR3 is TGTGCCAGCAGCCCAGCACTAGCGGGGGGGCTTTCCTGGGAGACCCAGTACTTC. It translates to CASSPALAGGLSWETQYF.

The chain couples TRBV15 to TRBJ2-3, with a tentative D call TRBD1 (5 bases). This CDR3 has 16 amino acids. V was trimmed by 0 bases and J by 2 bases, leaving 12 bases between them. Germline CDR1 LNHNV, CDR2 YYDKDF (reference sequence). The CDR3 bases are TGTGCCACCAGCAGAGATTTCGACAGAAACACAGATACGCAGTATTTT. This encodes CATSRDFDRNTDTQYF. The entire variable domain, with the rest obtained from reference TRBV15 and TRBJ2-3, is as follows: DAMVIQNPRYQVTQFGKPVTLSCSQTLNHNVMYWYQQKSSQAPKLLFHYYDKDFNNEADTPDNFQSRRPNTSFCFLDIRSPGLGDTAMYLCATSRDFDRNTDTQYFGPGTRLTVL.

The chain carries TRBV27 and TRBJ2-1; tentative D call: TRBD2 (6 bases). Trimming took off 6 bases at V and 0 bases at J, with 18 bases between the two ends. Germline V gene lookup returns CDR1 MNHEY and CDR2 SMNVEV (reference sequence). The CDR3 runs to 17 residues. DNA for the CDR3: TGTGCCAGCAGCTCTACCAAGCGGGCTTACTCCTACAATGAGCAGTTCTTC. Its protein is CASSSTKRAYSYNEQFF.

The genes are TRBV29-1 and TRBJ1-2; 9 bases are shared with TRBD1. The CDR3 has 14 residues. Germline CDR1 and CDR2: SQVTM and ANQGSEA. The J segment lost 7 bases and the V segment lost 5 bases, leaving 11 bases of the junction unmatched. CDR3 sequence reads: CSVLTGGSGGGYTF. In DNA, the CDR3 is TGCAGCGTTTTAACAGGGGGCAGCGGAGGTGGCTACACCTTC.

This chain uses TRBV5-1 with TRBJ1-4, with D possibly TRBD1 on 5 matching bases. V shed 0 bases and J shed 5 bases, with 8 bases lying between them. Germline loops: CDR1 SGHRS, CDR2 YFSETQ. The length of the CDR3 is 14 residues. Here the CDR3 reads CASSLGGRNEKLFF. The CDR3 coding sequence is TGCGCCAGCAGCTTGGGGGGACGCAATGAAAAACTGTTTTTT.

The CDR3 DNA is TGTGCCAGCAGCGTATCCGGGACAGGGGGAAGGAAGACCCAGTACTTC. This sequence encodes CASSVSGTGGRKTQYF. The chain carries TRBV9 and TRBJ2-5; TRBD1 matches at 11 bases. The V gene end was trimmed by 1 base and the J gene end by 6 bases; junction bases not matched to a gene: 8. This CDR3 is built from 16 residues. Per the germline V gene, CDR1 is SGDLS and CDR2 is YYNGEE.

The J gene is TRBJ2-3, the V gene TRBV27; no firm D call. Germline-derived CDR1 and CDR2 are MNHEY and SMNVEV (reference sequence). The V end lost 8 bases, the J end lost 4 bases, and 22 bases lay between the germline ends. The CDR3 covers 16 residues. This CDR3 reads CASGSFVTLIADTQYF. In DNA form, the CDR3 reads TGTGCCAGCGGGTCCTTTGTCACCTTGATCGCAGATACGCAGTATTTT.

The chain uses TRBV28 and TRBJ2-5, with D possibly being TRBD1 or TRBD2 (6 bases each). The CDR3 sequence is 14 residues long. CDR1 is MDHEN and CDR2 is SYDVKM in the germline V gene. V shed 4 bases and J shed 5 bases, with 14 bases lying between them. The CDR3 DNA follows: TGTGCCAGCAGTTCCGGGGGCCGTTGGGAGACCCAGTACTTC. Its translation is CASSSGGRWETQYF.

The J gene is TRBJ1-1, the V gene TRBV9, with unresolved D. The V and J ends lost 0 bases and 8 bases respectively, with 11 bases between them. CDR3 length equals 13 residues. Germline values: CDR1 SGDLS, CDR2 YYNGEE. CDR3 nucleotides: TGTGCCAGCAGCGTAGTCTTTGGAGAAGAAGCTTTCTTT. Translated, it gives CASSVVFGEEAFF.

This clone was observed a single time. The chain uses TRBV27 and TRBJ2-2, with D unclear. Trimming took 9 bases from V and 6 from J, leaving 14 bases between them. Germline CDR1 is MNHEY and CDR2 is SMNVEV (reference sequence). CDR3 size: 13 residues. CDR3 in DNA: TGTGCCAGAAACCCGCCCCGGTCCGGGGAGCTGTTTTTT. Translation: CARNPPRSGELFF.